This paragraph covers one TCR beta chain sequence. Its antigen remains unidentified. Assay: immunoSEQ multiplex PCR; the TCRdb copy retains only in-frame clones and omits some. The sample shows 140,000 to 150,000 clones, roughly 89% of them seen only once. This sample is drawn from a study of T cell responses to AZD1222 COVID-19 vaccine. Broader study findings: Most donors were white British, females outnumbered males, and clonal diversity was possibly underestimated.

The receptor was isolated from an adult in good health. Material: peripheral blood, obtained on day 0 of AZD1222 vaccination.

The CDR3 DNA follows: TGCGCCAGCAGCACGGCCGGGACAGGGGACAATGAGCAGTTCTTC. As protein: CASSTAGTGDNEQFF. The rearrangement uses TRBV5-1 and TRBJ2-1; 10 bases agree with TRBD1. Trimming at V came to 4 bases and at J to 5 bases, leaving 6 bases not matched to a gene. Germline lookup yields CDR1 SGHRS and CDR2 YFSETQ. The CDR3 extends over 15 amino acids.